These 14 T cell receptor beta chains came from one sample sequenced in a study of tumor-infiltrating lymphocytes in oesophageal squamous cell carcinoma. TCRdb reanalysed the PCR reads using MiXCR and keeps one entry per CDR3 protein. The sample lists about 12,000 distinct CDR3 sequences, roughly 50% seen once, with 25% to 30% in the top ten. The sample comprised esophageal tumor tissue. All receptors come from a female donor with esophageal squamous cell carcinoma.

This clonotype was counted once. The chain couples TRBV6-6 to TRBJ2-7; possibly TRBD2 for D (5 bases). The end of the DNA fits TRBJ2-5 better, so the J call may be wrong. Looked up from germline, CDR1 is MNHNY and CDR2 is SVGAGI (reference sequence). The CDR3 runs to 16 residues. The DNA for the CDR3 is TGTGCCAGCAGTTACTCGTTTGGGCGGGTACAAGAGACCCAGTACTTC. Translated, it gives CASSYSFGRVQETQYF.

This clonotype was recorded a few times. This sequence joins TRBV7-2 and TRBJ2-7; 8 bases map to TRBD1. Germline CDR1 SGHTA, CDR2 FQGNSA. CDR3 size: 14 residues. J gave up 0 bases and V 4 bases, and 2 bases lay outside the gene matches. This chain's CDR3 is CASSSGGSSYEQYF. The CDR3 region has the DNA TGTGCCAGCAGCTCAGGGGGCAGCTCCTACGAGCAGTACTTC.

V gene TRBV11-2 combines with J gene TRBJ2-5; 11 positions agree with TRBD2. The J call is uncertain, as TRBJ2-1 better fits the DNA end. The CDR3 sequence is 15 residues long. CDR1 is SGHAT and CDR2 is FQNNGV in the germline V gene. The CDR3 reads CASSPIGTSGYEQFF. In DNA form, the CDR3 reads TGTGCCAGCAGCCCAATAGGGACTAGCGGATATGAGCAGTTCTTC.

This clonotype was found many times. Possible read error: a much larger clone is one base away. The chain is built from TRBV28 and TRBJ2-3, with D perhaps matching TRBD2 (5 bases). In germline, CDR1 is MDHEN, CDR2 SYDVKM. The CDR3 runs to 14 residues. V gave up 7 bases and J gave up 14 bases, with 25 bases separating them. The CDR3, as DNA: TGTGCCAGCAAGGGCGGAGGTGTAGGTGGGGAGCTGTATTTT. Translation: CASKGGGVGGELYF.

In this sample, this clonotype turned up once. The rearrangement joins TRBV10-3 to TRBJ2-3; D is tentatively TRBD1 or TRBD2 (5 bases each). The J call is in doubt because the DNA end fits TRBJ2-7 better. Germline values: CDR1 ENHRY, CDR2 SYGVKD. This CDR3 has 16 residues. The CDR3 DNA reads as TGTGCCATCAGTAGCGGCAGGGATAGTGGTGATTACGAGCAGTACTTC. Translation: CAISSGRDSGDYEQYF.

This clonotype was seen more than once but under ten times. V is TRBV11-2 and J is TRBJ2-7, with D possibly called TRBD1 or TRBD2 (5 bases each). V lost 6 bases, J lost 3 bases, and 15 bases lay in between. CDR1 is SGHAT and CDR2 is FQNNGV in the germline V gene. The CDR3 totals 14 residues. CDR3 region: CASSVEGTNYEQYF. Written as DNA, the CDR3 is TGTGCCAGCAGTGTCGAGGGGACCAACTACGAGCAGTACTTC.

This clonotype showed up many times. The chain joins TRBV7-2 to TRBJ2-1, with 7 bases lining up with TRBD2. Germline CDR1 and CDR2: SGHTA and FQGNSA. The trim removed 5 bases at V and 7 bases at J, leaving 8 bases unmatched. The CDR3 spans 14 residues. In nucleotides, the CDR3 is TGTGCCAGCAGCCCCCGCGGGGGAATGAATGAGCAGTTCTTC. Translated: CASSPRGGMNEQFF.

By its share, this clonotype is medium-sized. The chain recombines TRBV7-9 with TRBJ2-7; D is perhaps TRBD1 or TRBD2 (5 bases each). The CDR3 consists of 13 residues. Germline CDR1 is SEHNR and CDR2 is FQNEAQ (reference sequence). The V end was cut by 5 bases, the J end by 4 bases, with 12 bases between. CDR3 sequence reads: CASSPGGGYEQYF. Here the CDR3 DNA reads TGTGCCAGCAGCCCCGGTGGGGGATACGAGCAGTACTTC.

The J gene is TRBJ1-6, the V gene TRBV4-2; D gene unclear. The CDR3 is 15 residues long. V lost 5 bases to trimming and J lost 7 bases, with 15 bases between them. The germline V gene encodes CDR1 LGHNA and CDR2 YNFKEQ. The CDR3 DNA sequence: TGTGCCAGCAGCACCCTCCGTTTGGGAAATTCACCCCTCCACTTT. It translates to CASSTLRLGNSPLHF.

There are many counts of this clonotype. This CDR3 is CASSPGRGDEQFF. CDR3 sequence (DNA): TGTGCCAGCTCACCAGGGAGAGGGGATGAGCAGTTCTTC. The rearrangement uses TRBV18 and TRBJ2-1; D could derive from TRBD1 or TRBD2 (5 bases each). CDR1 and CDR2 from the germline V gene are KGHSH and LQKENI. The CDR3 consists of 13 residues. Deletions cut 2 bases from V and 8 bases from J, with 10 bases between.

This chain links TRBV7-6 with TRBJ1-4, with TRBD1 as a possible D gene (5 bases). The CDR3 has 15 residues. The V end was cut by 0 bases, the J end by 1 base, with 6 bases between. The germline CDR1 and CDR2 sequences are SGHVS and FNYEAQ. The CDR3 DNA is TGTGCCAGCAGCTTAGCGGGGGGAACTAATGAAAAACTGTTTTTT. Amino acids: CASSLAGGTNEKLFF.

The gene calls are TRBV12-3 or TRBV12-4 and TRBJ2-1; weak D call: TRBD2 (5 bases). The CDR3 loop spans 14 amino acids. V shed 8 bases and J shed 0 bases, with 11 bases lying between them. CDR3: CASGSAFSYNEQFF. The CDR3 nucleotides read TGTGCCAGCGGGAGCGCCTTCTCCTACAATGAGCAGTTCTTC.

The CDR3 region is CASITGTTNNNEQYF. As DNA, the CDR3 is TGTGCCAGCATTACCGGGACAACGAATAACAATGAGCAGTACTTC. The V and J genes are TRBV2 and TRBJ2-5, with a weak D call TRBD1 (6 bases). The CDR3 is made up of 15 amino acids. CDR1 is SNHLY and CDR2 is FYNNEI in the germline V gene. Trimming left V 7 bases short and J 11 bases short, with 26 bases between.

A word on this clonotype: Lacking the conserved final phenylalanine or tryptophan, this CDR3 likely reflects a read error. It is unclear where the CDR3 begins or ends on the DNA, so no DNA is shown, and the CDR3 is as TCRdb lists it. This chain joins TRBV7-2 and TRBJ2-4; TRBD2, the D gene given by the table, was not confirmed from the DNA. Germline-derived CDR1 and CDR2 are SGHTA and FQGNSA. The CDR3 numbers 18 amino acids, ends counted. The CDR3 loop is CASSGKDGRGNSPLHFGN.